The rows below give T cell receptor beta chains drawn from one sample of a study of cytomegalovirus exposure and HLA in healthy donors. Sequenced by immunoSEQ multiplex PCR; TCRdb stores in-frame clones only, minus some. The sample comprises 150,000 to 200,000 clones, around 81% of which are singletons, and 2.1% rests with the top ten. Sequencing was performed on PBMCs. The receptors stem from a woman between 18 and 29 years old in good health and CMV-seropositive. The conserved cysteine and the conserved F or W are not part of the CDR3 here. A D gene is named only where the DNA matches it firmly. Size tells how often a clone was seen (once, few, many) or the class of an expanded clone, and some rows leave it out.

j_call | clone_size | d_call | v_call | cdr3_length | cdr3_aa
TRBJ1-1 | NA | NA | TRBV4-1 | 12 | ASSQGPRGTEAF
TRBJ1-6 | NA | TRBD1 | TRBV5-4 | 14 | ASSQDPTGVVSPLH
TRBJ2-5 | NA | NA | TRBV5-1 | 14 | ASSPGPGINQETQY
TRBJ1-2 | NA | TRBD1 | TRBV19 | 12 | ASSIARGIGGYT
TRBJ2-7 | NA | NA | TRBV19 | 12 | ASSTFGGPYEQY
TRBJ2-2 | few | NA | TRBV5-4 | 14 | ASSLGLQEITGELF
TRBJ2-3 | NA | NA | TRBV10-3 | 12 | AISEGGWADTQY
TRBJ1-2 | NA | TRBD1 | TRBV19 | 11 | ASRVQGAYGYT
TRBJ2-3 | few | TRBD1 | TRBV30 | 12 | ALDRGVSTDTQY
TRBJ2-4 | NA | NA | TRBV6-6 | 14 | ASSYGSVLAKNSQY
TRBJ1-4 | NA | NA | TRBV6-6 | 14 | ASSSWREATNEKLF
TRBJ1-1 | NA | NA | TRBV10-1 | 11 | ARRCTPNTEAF
TRBJ2-3 | NA | TRBD2 | TRBV2 | 16 | ASTPSQTSGGEEDTQY
TRBJ1-2 | NA | NA | TRBV7-9 | 14 | ASSRMREANSYGYT
TRBJ1-1 | once | NA | TRBV5-1 | 12 | ASSTYSGDTEAF
TRBJ2-5 | NA | TRBD2 | TRBV5-4 | 14 | ASSLVAGGPRETQY
TRBJ2-2 | NA | NA | TRBV30 | 11 | ASNDPSTGELF
TRBJ1-4 | NA | NA | TRBV7-3 | 15 | ASSQPLVSGRTEKLF
TRBJ2-3 | NA | TRBD2 | TRBV9 | 11 | ASRRGDTDTQY
TRBJ1-5 | NA | NA | TRBV5-1 | 12 | ASSLGTGNQPQH
TRBJ2-6 | NA | NA | TRBV19 | 12 | ASTAEGGANVLT
TRBJ2-7 | NA | TRBD2 | TRBV4-2 | 17 | ASSRRLAGGLRSSYEQY
TRBJ2-5 | NA | NA | TRBV15 | 11 | ATSEGWQETQY
TRBJ2-1 | NA | NA | TRBV7-2 | 12 | ASSFPRSYNEQF
TRBJ1-4 | NA | NA | TRBV11-2 | 13 | ASSPRRGGNEKLF
TRBJ2-5 | few | NA | TRBV14 | 11 | ASSHKGRETQY
TRBJ1-2 | once | NA | TRBV25-1 | 13 | ASSSDLRGDYGYT
TRBJ1-4 | NA | TRBD1 | TRBV6-5 | 12 | ASSYRDRGQKLF
TRBJ2-5 | NA | TRBD2 | TRBV6-1 | 12 | ASMGPRGQETQY
TRBJ2-5 | NA | TRBD1 | TRBV10-3 | 13 | AIRAGTGYQETQY
TRBJ2-3 | NA | NA | TRBV14 | 11 | ASSQGLTDTQY
TRBJ2-2 | NA | TRBD1 | TRBV11-2 | 14 | ASRTYRGRITGELF
TRBJ1-2 | NA | NA | TRBV2 | 13 | ASSGIARVIGGYT
TRBJ2-1 | NA | TRBD2 | TRBV7-8 | 17 | ASSLARLAGGPSYNEQF
TRBJ1-5 | few | NA | TRBV6-1 | 13 | ASSEQNNSNQPQH
TRBJ1-1 | NA | TRBD1 | TRBV28 | 12 | ASSSRGPHTEAF
TRBJ1-4 | NA | NA | TRBV4-2 | 17 | ASSQGRTATGSANEKLF
TRBJ2-5 | NA | NA | TRBV6-5 | 12 | ASSGRTAQETQY
TRBJ2-3 | NA | TRBD1 | TRBV7-3 | 13 | ASSLTGGMADTQY
TRBJ2-3 | NA | NA | TRBV13 | 11 | ASSLGRRDTQY
TRBJ2-3 | NA | NA | TRBV27 | 9 | ATTGWDTQY
TRBJ2-6 | NA | TRBD1 | TRBV30 | 15 | AWASGQVDSGANVLT
TRBJ1-6 | NA | TRBD1 | TRBV19 | 12 | ASSNGQGYSPLH
TRBJ1-1 | NA | TRBD1 | TRBV5-4 | 13 | ASSLNYDGQGEAF
TRBJ2-3 | NA | TRBD1 | TRBV19 | 13 | ASSIRTGEVDTQY